This T cell receptor beta chain is from a study of blood T cell repertoires in COVID-19. Background on the study: COVID-19 samples from acute and convalescent phases originated in the United States, Italy and Spain. PBMCs, B-cell-depleted T cells, or T cells provided the cDNA or gDNA that made up the material.

Per the germline V gene, CDR1 is LNHNV and CDR2 is YYDKDF (reference sequence). V lost 4 bases, J lost 5 bases, and 6 bases lay in between. The CDR3 runs to 12 residues. Authors' data handling: Nucleated cell number was recorded as an estimate derived from reference gene primer amplification. Data came from immunoSEQ multiplex PCR; TCRdb stores just in-frame clones and leaves some out. The V and J calls and clone size come from that table; D and trimming were worked out from the DNA. The data contain around 150,000 clones, about 74% of them singletons. Source material: peripheral blood. The TCR sequence derives from a man aged 55 to 70 with acute or convalescent COVID-19. The chain links TRBV15 to TRBJ1-5; unclear D gene. The CDR3 nucleotides read TGTGCCACCAGCACTGTCGATCAGCCCCAGCATTTT. Its translation: CATSTVDQPQHF. The variable domain in full, completed from reference TRBV15 and TRBJ1-5, reads DAMVIQNPRYQVTQFGKPVTLSCSQTLNHNVMYWYQQKSSQAPKLLFHYYDKDFNNEADTPDNFQSRRPNTSFCFLDIRSPGLGDTAMYLCATSTVDQPQHFGDGTRLSIL.